This TCR beta chain came from a study of lung T cells in sarcoidosis with Löfgren's syndrome (dated by TCRdb to between 2016 and 2019). For context, the study as a whole: Sarcoidosis was described as a granulomatous, mainly pulmonary disease marked by CD4+ T cell accumulation in bronchoalveolar lavage fluid. The repertoire analyses centered on Lofgren's syndrome patients.

This clonotype was counted ten times or more. There is no known antigen for this receptor. The input lacks base qualities; no much larger clone sits a single base away. Instrument used: Illumina MiSeq. TCRdb redid the processing of the public reads, applying fastp at Q25 and MiXCR, and retained in-frame beta chains. Under each unique CDR3 protein, matching rows form one entry showing the most common genes and DNA. Recorded for this sample are about 19,000 distinct CDR3 sequences; roughly a fifth of them occurred a single time. In total, the top ten clones hold under 0.9% of the sample. The paper's findings and limits, for the study overall: TRAV12-1 and TRBV2 CDR3 motifs were reported to be shared among multiple Löfgren's syndrome patients, suggesting public CD4+ TCR repertoires. Recognition of a sarcoidosis-associated antigen was merely suggested, with the antigen itself still putative and unidentified. In alphabeta pairing analysis, TRAV12-1 was found to pair preferentially with TRBV2, and CDR3 homology was shown by the resulting paired TCRs. Compared with control subjects, Lofgren's syndrome patients reportedly showed the greatest expansion in the V gene segments TRAV12-1 and TRBV2.

CD4+ T cells collected through bronchoalveolar lavage were the source used for profiling TCR repertoires. The CDR3 runs 14 residues from the cysteine to the phenylalanine. The retained sequence is limited to the CDR3, 42 bases, with the frame set at the first base. The germline V gene supplies CDR1 SGHTA and CDR2 FQGNSA. V and J are trimmed by 1 base and 1 base, and the gene matches miss 0 bases of the junction. This sequence was found in a human donor with sarcoidosis (Löfgren's syndrome or another form), or a control subject (not recorded which). Recombination joined TRBV7-2 with TRBJ2-5; 7 bases in the junction line up with TRBD2. Input material: CD4+ T cells from bronchoalveolar lavage. The DNA reads TGTGCCAGCAGCTTAGGCGGGGGCCAAGAGACCCAGTACTTC. The encoded protein is CASSLGGGQETQYF.